The T cell receptor beta chain under discussion was sequenced for a study of vaccination and CD4 T cells after COVID-19 (dated by TCRdb to between 2021 and 2024). Background for the entire study: Convalescent patients had a positive SARS-CoV-2 result on nasal swab PCR, and of these patients, nine had mild disease and one had severe disease. In control cultures, a CEFX viral epitope pool was used as positive control, an HIV-1 Nef peptide pool was used as negative control, or no peptide was added. Two doses of either the Pfizer-BioNTech BNT162b2 vaccine (n=8) or the Moderna mRNA-1273 vaccine (n=2) were administered to participants. The convalescent cohort comprised six males and four females, including two Hispanic individuals, seven Caucasians, two Asians and one multiracial person. Post-vaccine blood samples were obtained a median of around 67 days after the second vaccine dose, with a range of about 14 to 250 days. Overlapping spike peptide pools from SARS-CoV-2 and from the common cold coronaviruses HCoV-NL63, HCoV-OC43 and HCoV-229E were used as culture stimuli. In nine to eleven COVID-19 convalescent patients and a handful of infection-naive healthy vaccine recipients, researchers compared the spike-specific CD4+ TCR repertoire from before mRNA vaccination with the repertoire from after. Post-COVID blood samples were collected from convalescent patients a median of around 100 days after diagnosis, with a range of about 35 to 180 days. The paper as a whole reports these results and caveats: Only a relatively small number of convalescent patients were included in the study, and early timepoints following natural infection were not analyzed. Although the median number of SARS-CoV-2-reactive clonotypes went up from roughly 22 after infection to some 38 after vaccination, the increase was not significant. In convalescent patients, a median 86.3% of post-vaccine SARS-CoV-2-reactive clones were detected only after vaccination, suggesting vaccine-specific priming. Nearly all vaccine-specific clones in convalescent patients (304 of 307) were mono-reactive for SARS-CoV-2 spike rather than cross-reactive with common cold coronaviruses.

V is clipped by 3 bases and J by 5 bases, and the sequence between their germline boundaries is 9 bases long. The CDR3 holds 13 amino acids from the cysteine to the phenylalanine. Only the CDR3 part of the read is kept: 39 bases, read in frame from the first base. CDR1 and CDR2 are read off the germline V gene as MGHRA and YSYEKL. A remark on this clonotype: Which antigen it targets is not known. No much larger clonotype is one base removed from it; base qualities were not supplied.

The intended sense of this specimen's treatment or condition label: roughly 10-day PBMC culture with coronavirus spike peptide pools or control peptides (ViraFEST assay). The study used the ViraFEST assay, which expanded antigen-specific T cells with peptide pools and then identified expanded clonotypes by TCR sequencing. The convalescent patients' positive SARS-CoV-2 PCR tests fell between March and December 2020, which was before the Alpha, Beta and Delta variants emerged in the United States. Each well held 2.1 million or so PBMCs cultured in IMDM containing around 5.1% human AB serum and approximately 9.8 IU/ml IL-2, with around 9.7 ug/ml peptide pools added. Half of the culture medium was replaced with fresh IL-2-containing medium on days 3 and 7. After approximately 11 days of culture, CD4+ T cells were isolated by negative selection with the EasySep CD4+ T cell isolation kit. PBMCs were separated from whole blood using Ficoll-Paque Plus gradient centrifugation and then either used fresh or cryopreserved at -140C. Each culture condition was generally run in triplicate wells.

Receptor libraries were prepared by PCR. At the Johns Hopkins FTIC core, DNA from the cultured CD4+ T cells underwent TCR sequencing with the Oncomine TCR Beta short-read assay. The QIAamp micro DNA kit was used to extract genomic DNA from the cultured CD4+ T cells. Oncomine TCR Beta libraries from cultured CD4+ T cells were pooled with unique dual indexes and sequenced on an Illumina iSeq 100. On the authors' methods: Non-productive sequences were filtered out, and CDR3s that did not start with C, did not end with F or W, or were shorter than 7 amino acids were discarded. The MANAFEST web application was used to identify antigen-specific clonotypes by comparing peptide-stimulated wells against reference wells and other culture wells. To be called positive, a clone needed an FDR below 0.05, an odds ratio above 5, and a productive frequency above 0.1% in at least two of three replicate wells. Clonotypes that were significantly expanded in both SARS-CoV-2 spike wells and at least one common cold coronavirus spike condition were defined as cross-reactive. Similarity between CDR3 sequences was evaluated in R version 3.6.1 using Levenshtein distances (stringdist) and unrooted phylogenetic trees (ape). TCRdb reprocessed the public reads (quality trimming at Q25 with fastp, clone calling with MiXCR) and kept in-frame beta chains. Rows with one shared CDR3 protein collapse into an entry with the most common genes and DNA. TCRdb's processing, not the authors', yielded these V and J calls. In all, the sample holds about 18,000 distinct CDR3 sequences, and 51% of those were seen once. The ten largest clones represent roughly a tenth of the sample.

The V and J genes are TRBV4-1 and TRBJ2-3, with the D segment identity uncertain. Here the sequenced sample was CD4+ T cells from blood, cultured in vitro, taken before SARS-CoV-2 vaccination. This TCR was recovered from a human donor who had recovered from COVID-19. The nucleotide sequence reads TGCGCCAGCAGCCAGTTGGACGGAGATACGCAGTATTTT. Its translation is CASSQLDGDTQYF.